Below, 15 T cell receptor beta chains from the same sample are listed, as sequenced in a study of Ad26.COV2.S vaccination and SARS-CoV-2 variants. Treatment indicated: over 15 received Ad26.COV2.S at low or high dose, single or two shots; roughly five received placebo; per-sample allocation not given. Sampling occurred on day 63 after the first vaccine or placebo injection. Only in-frame clones appear in the TCRdb table, and some are missing; sequencing was by immunoSEQ multiplex PCR. The sample includes 290,000 or so clones, more than 70% of them seen just once. Sample: peripheral blood, taken in a trial of Ad26.COV2.S vaccine versus placebo. These TCRs come from a person between 18 and 59 years old who received the Ad26.COV2.S COVID-19 vaccine or a placebo.

This chain links TRBV7-6 with TRBJ2-3; 9 bases match TRBD2. CDR3 size: 16 residues. Trimming took 5 bases from V and 7 from J; bases not matched to a gene: 13. Germline assignment: CDR1 SGHVS and CDR2 FNYEAQ. CDR3 residues: CASSRGGDPQLNTQYF. The CDR3 nucleotides read TGTGCCAGCAGCCGCGGGGGGGACCCCCAATTGAATACGCAGTATTTT.

The chain recombines TRBV7-9 with TRBJ2-2; 12 nucleotides match TRBD2. The ends lost 5 bases at V and 3 bases at J; junction bases unmatched: 10. CDR1 is SEHNR and CDR2 is FQNEAQ in the germline V gene (reference sequence). The CDR3 totals 18 residues. The CDR3 loop reads CASSGGLAGRAYTGELFF. Written as DNA, the CDR3 is TGTGCCAGCAGCGGGGGACTAGCGGGCCGGGCCTACACCGGGGAGCTGTTTTTT.

The rearrangement uses TRBV18 and TRBJ2-7; the match to TRBD1 covers 8 bases. This CDR3 spans 18 amino acids. Germline CDR1 is KGHSH and CDR2 is LQKENI. The V segment lost 1 base and the J segment 0 bases; nucleotides outside the gene matches: 11. In nucleotides, the CDR3 is TGTGCCAGCTCACCACAGAGCTTTCAGGGGGCGAGCTCCTACGAGCAGTACTTC. As protein: CASSPQSFQGASSYEQYF.

The chain uses TRBV4-3 and TRBJ1-4; TRBD1 matches at 8 bases. With V trimmed by 1 base and J by 5 bases, 3 bases remained unmatched. Germline loops: CDR1 LGHNA, CDR2 YSLEER. The CDR3 is made up of 15 amino acids. The CDR3 DNA follows: TGCGCCAGCAGCCAAGGACACAGGGGGAATGAAAAACTGTTTTTT. Its protein product is CASSQGHRGNEKLFF.

The V call is TRBV5-1, the J call TRBJ1-1; D gene unclear. Trimming pared 0 bases from V and 4 bases from J, leaving 7 bases between. CDR1 SGHRS and CDR2 YFSETQ come from the germline V gene. The CDR3 has 13 amino acids. CDR3 region: CASSLGSGTEAFF. In nucleotides, the CDR3 is TGCGCCAGCAGCTTGGGGTCTGGCACTGAAGCTTTCTTT.

The V call is TRBV5-1, the J call TRBJ2-6; 12 bases align to TRBD1. CDR3 length: 16 amino acids. CDR1 and CDR2 from the germline V gene are SGHRS and YFSETQ. Losses at the gene ends were 4 bases for V and 2 bases for J; bases not matched to a gene: 1. The CDR3 region is CASSGTGGAGANVLTF. The CDR3 DNA follows: TGCGCCAGCAGCGGGACAGGGGGCGCTGGGGCCAACGTCCTGACTTTC. The full variable domain, rest sourced from reference TRBV5-1 and TRBJ2-6, is KAGVTQTPRYLIKTRGQQVTLSCSPISGHRSVSWYQQTPGQGLQFLFEYFSETQRNKGNFPGRFSGRQFSNSRSEMNVSTLELGDSALYLCASSGTGGAGANVLTFGAGSRLTVL.

V is TRBV27 and J is TRBJ2-3; a weak D match, TRBD2 (6 bases). Germline CDR1 reads MNHEY; CDR2 reads SMNVEV (reference sequence). V shed 6 bases and J shed 0 bases, with 13 bases lying between them. The CDR3 is made up of 15 amino acids. DNA for the CDR3: TGTGCCAGCAGGTGGGAGGCGGGAAGCACAGATACGCAGTATTTT. Translating it yields CASRWEAGSTDTQYF.

This clone was seen a single time. This chain joins TRBV30 and TRBJ2-1; maybe TRBD2 (7 bases). The V end was cut by 8 bases, the J end by 13 bases, with 15 bases between. The CDR3 is 10 amino acids. CDR1 is GTSNPN and CDR2 is SVGIG in the germline V gene (reference sequence). The CDR3 sequence: CAGGAGKQFF. The CDR3 DNA sequence: TGTGCCGGGGGGGCCGGGAAACAGTTCTTC.

CDR3 DNA sequence: TGCAGCGTTAGGGCCCCGGGACAGGGTGCGTACGAGCAGTACTTC. It codes for CSVRAPGQGAYEQYF. V gene TRBV29-1 combines with J gene TRBJ2-7; 9 nucleotides align to TRBD1. The junction had 12 bases not matched to a gene; V was cut back by 5 bases and J by 4 bases. This CDR3 has 15 amino acids. Per the germline V gene, CDR1 is SQVTM and CDR2 is ANQGSEA.

The chain links TRBV7-9 to TRBJ1-2; TRBD1 matches 7 bases. From germline, CDR1 is SEHNR and CDR2 FQNEAQ (reference sequence). V gave up 5 bases and J gave up 4 bases; unmatched junction bases: 10. The CDR3 is 15 amino acids. CDR3 in amino acids: CASSPLNRDSYGYTF. DNA of the CDR3: TGTGCCAGCAGCCCCCTTAACCGGGACAGCTATGGCTACACCTTC.

This clone has just one count. The J gene is TRBJ2-1, the V gene TRBV15; no definite D call. In germline, CDR1 is LNHNV, CDR2 YYDKDF (reference sequence). This CDR3 has 14 residues. V shed 4 bases and J shed 1 base, with 8 bases lying between them. CDR3 amino acids: CATSKWESYNEQFF. CDR3 nucleotide sequence: TGTGCCACCAGCAAATGGGAATCCTACAATGAGCAGTTCTTC.

For the CDR3, the DNA is TGTGCCAGCAGCTTTAGGGGTTCGATCGAGACCCAGTACTTC. Translated: CASSFRGSIETQYF. The genes are TRBV7-9 and TRBJ2-5; D might be TRBD1 (5 bases). CDR3 length: 14 residues. V lost 3 bases and J lost 5, with 13 bases in between. Germline V gives CDR1 SEHNR, CDR2 FQNEAQ (reference sequence). The full variable domain, in which reference TRBV7-9 and TRBJ2-5 provide the parts outside the CDR3, is DTGVSQNPRHKITKRGQNVTFRCDPISEHNRLYWYRQTLGQGPEFLTYFQNEAQLEKSRLLSDRFSAERPKGSFSTLEIQRTEQGDSAMYLCASSFRGSIETQYFGPGTRLLVL.

The chain recombines TRBV2 with TRBJ1-5; maybe TRBD1 (6 bases). CDR1 SNHLY and CDR2 FYNNEI come from the germline V gene. This CDR3 contains 14 residues. V gave up 2 bases and J gave up 7 bases, with 12 bases separating them. CDR3 loop: CASSERAGEQPQHF. The CDR3 nucleotides read TGTGCCAGCAGTGAAAGGGCAGGGGAGCAGCCCCAGCATTTT.

This clone was detected a few times. The chain employs TRBV19 and TRBJ1-3; maybe TRBD1 (5 bases). CDR1 and CDR2 from the germline V gene are LNHDA and SQIVND (reference sequence). Trimming took 8 bases from V and 0 from J, leaving 14 bases between them. CDR3 size: 15 residues. The CDR3 DNA sequence: TGTGCCAGTTCCTCCATTGACAGCTCTGGAAACACCATATATTTT. As protein: CASSSIDSSGNTIYF.

The V and J genes are TRBV15 and TRBJ1-5; no firm D call. This CDR3 has 13 amino acids. Germline V CDR1 and CDR2: LNHNV, YYDKDF (reference sequence). Deletions cut 1 base from V and 2 bases from J, with 3 bases between. The CDR3 loop is CATSRGGNQPQHF. The CDR3, as DNA: TGTGCCACCAGCAGAGGGGGCAATCAGCCCCAGCATTTT.